The present T cell receptor beta chain was sequenced within a study of vaccination and CD4 T cells after COVID-19. Overall study: Post-COVID samples had a sampling time that fell a median approximately 93 days after diagnosis (range 35 to 161).

J lost 1 base, V lost 6 bases, and 3 bases had no gene match. CDR1 and CDR2 from the germline V gene are KGHDR and SFDVKD. The CDR3 is 15 residues long. Treatment in this sample: approximately 9-day PBMC culture with coronavirus spike peptide pools or control peptides (ViraFEST assay). Cultured CD4+ T cell DNA underwent sequencing with the Oncomine TCR Beta short-read assay. MiXCR was run by TCRdb on the PCR reads, yielding one entry per CDR3 protein. The sample lists approximately 14,000 distinct CDR3 sequences; about 53% were seen once. This clonotype was observed a few times. The antigen remains undetermined.

The sequences come from CD4+ T cells from blood, cultured in vitro, collected before SARS-CoV-2 vaccination. This TCR was sampled from a human donor who had recovered from COVID-19. The rearrangement links TRBV24-1 to TRBJ2-1; the match to TRBD2 covers 9 bases. DNA of the CDR3: TGTGCCACCAGTAGCGGGAGGCTTTCCTACAATGAGCAGTTCTTC. It is translated as CATSSGRLSYNEQFF.